These T cell receptor beta chains were read from a single sample in a study of blood T cell repertoires in COVID-19. Sequenced by immunoSEQ multiplex PCR; TCRdb stores in-frame clones only, minus some. The profile shows roughly 330,000 clones, around 87% of them singletons. The sequencing input was PBMCs or T cells enriched from blood (not recorded which). These receptors all come from a woman in her thirties who had recovered from COVID-19. Both conserved end residues are part of each CDR3. D genes are given only for firm matches. Rows give clone size only sometimes, using once, few, many, or a class for an expanded clone.

J gene | D gene | clone size | V gene | CDR3 DNA | CDR3 protein
TRBJ2-1 | TRBD1 | - | TRBV7-2 | TGTGCCAGCAGCCCGATAGGGTGGGGACAGTCCGGCTCCTACAATGAGCAGTTCTTC | CASSPIGWGQSGSYNEQFF
TRBJ2-3 | TRBD2 | - | TRBV9 | TGTGCCAGCAGCGTTGGGGGGGTTGTCACAGATACGCAGTATTTT | CASSVGGVVTDTQYF
TRBJ2-7 | TRBD1 | - | TRBV28 | TGTGCCAGCAGTCCCTCGGGACAGGGTTTCTCCGAGCAGTACTTC | CASSPSGQGFSEQYF
TRBJ2-2 | TRBD1 | - | TRBV7-2 | TGTGCCAGCAGCTCGACAGGGGGACACACCGGGGAGCTGTTTTTT | CASSSTGGHTGELFF
TRBJ1-6 | - | - | TRBV4-2 | TGTGCCAGCAGCCAAGATGTCGGTATCTCACCCCTCCACTTT | CASSQDVGISPLHF
TRBJ2-5 | - | - | TRBV6-2/TRBV6-3 | TGTGCCAGCAGTTACTCACGCGGCATAGGGACCCAGTACTTC | CASSYSRGIGTQYF
TRBJ1-4 | TRBD1 | - | TRBV6-5 | TGTGCCAGCATGGACAGGGGGTTCACTAATGAAAAACTGTTTTTT | CASMDRGFTNEKLFF
TRBJ1-5 | TRBD1 | - | TRBV15 | TGTGCCACCAGCAGAACAAGGGACAGCCTCGGAGATCGGAATCAGCCCCAGCATTTT | CATSRTRDSLGDRNQPQHF
TRBJ2-5 | TRBD1 | - | TRBV5-6 | TGTGCCAGCAGCTCAGACACAGGGGTTGGGGAGACCCAGTACTTC | CASSSDTGVGETQYF
TRBJ1-1 | - | - | TRBV4-3 | TGCGCCAGCAGCCAGGGTCAGGGAAGGATATGGACTGAAGCTTTCTTT | CASSQGQGRIWTEAFF
TRBJ2-2 | - | - | TRBV24-1 | TGTGCCACCAGTGAACGCCAGGGCCAACGGAAGCTGTTTTTT | CATSERQGQRKLFF
TRBJ2-1 | TRBD2 | - | TRBV5-4 | TGTGCCAGCTCCCTTGGGACTAGCGTAAATGAGCAGTTCTTC | CASSLGTSVNEQFF
TRBJ2-3 | - | - | TRBV5-1 | TGCGCCAGCAGCCTGGAGGACTCCTCTTGGGATACGCAGTATTTT | CASSLEDSSWDTQYF
TRBJ2-1 | - | - | TRBV2 | TGTGCCAGCATGCGTAACACTAACAATGAGCAGTTCTTC | CASMRNTNNEQFF
TRBJ2-2 | TRBD1 | - | TRBV2 | TGTGCCAGCACTCAAGACAGGGGGTTTTTCACCGGGGAGCTGTTTTTT | CASTQDRGFFTGELFF
TRBJ1-2 | - | - | TRBV19 | TGTGCCAGTAGTATAGGAGGGCCCGGGGGCTACACCTTC | CASSIGGPGGYTF
TRBJ1-2 | TRBD1 | few | TRBV9 | TGTGCCAGCAGCAAGGGACAGGCTAACTATGGCTACACCTTC | CASSKGQANYGYTF
TRBJ1-3 | TRBD1 | - | TRBV5-6 | TGTGCCAGCAGCCCGGACAGGTTCTCTGGAAACACCATATATTTT | CASSPDRFSGNTIYF
TRBJ2-7 | TRBD2 | - | TRBV11-2 | TGTGCCAGCAGCCTAACCGGGACTAGCTTCGAGCAGTACTTC | CASSLTGTSFEQYF
TRBJ1-6 | TRBD1 | - | TRBV2 | TGTGCCAGCAGTCGACAGGGGCGGAATAATTCACCCCTCCACTTT | CASSRQGRNNSPLHF
TRBJ2-2 | - | few | TRBV18 | TGTGCCAGCTCACCACCTGCAGGAAGAAAGAACACCGGGGAGCTGTTTTTT | CASSPPAGRKNTGELFF
TRBJ2-7 | TRBD2 | - | TRBV28 | TGTGCCAGCAGTTTAGCCCTAGCGGGGGGGCGGGAGCAGTACTTC | CASSLALAGGREQYF
TRBJ2-3 | - | - | TRBV6-1 | TGTGCCAGCAGTGAAGGGATAGCTAGCACAGATACGCAGTATTTT | CASSEGIASTDTQYF
TRBJ1-5 | - | - | TRBV28 | TGTGCCAGCAGTTTAAACAGGGACCGGCCCCAGCATTTT | CASSLNRDRPQHF
TRBJ2-2 | TRBD2 | - | TRBV19 | TGTGCCAGTGGTTACACGGGGGGGGCGAACGGGGAGCTGTTTTTT | CASGYTGGANGELFF
TRBJ2-5 | TRBD2 | once | TRBV6-5 | TGTGCCCACGGGAGGGCAAGGAGGGAGACCCAGTACTTC | CAHGRARRETQYF
TRBJ2-2 | - | few | TRBV12-3/TRBV12-4 | TGTGCCAGTTTAAGGGCAGGGCCCGGGGAGCTGTTTTTT | CASLRAGPGELFF
TRBJ2-7 | - | - | TRBV18 | TGTGCCAGCTCACGGTCCACAGGGAACGAGCAGTACTTC | CASSRSTGNEQYF
TRBJ1-1 | - | - | TRBV5-6 | TGTGCCAGCAGCTTAAGCGGGGAAGCTTTCTTT | CASSLSGEAFF
TRBJ1-2 | - | - | TRBV5-1 | TGCGCCAGCAGCCCGGCGGGGTTTGGGGTCCGCTACACCTTC | CASSPAGFGVRYTF
TRBJ1-2 | - | - | TRBV28 | TGTGCCAGCAGCGAGGACAGCCTTAGAGGGCATTATGGCTACACCTTC | CASSEDSLRGHYGYTF
TRBJ1-4 | - | few | TRBV6-5 | TGTGCCAGCAGTTACTCTGGAGGGGTGGGGGAAAAACTGTTTTTT | CASSYSGGVGEKLFF
TRBJ1-2 | - | once | TRBV19 | TGTGCCAGTAGTATAGATTTGACAGGCAATCTCTATGGCTACACCTTC | CASSIDLTGNLYGYTF
TRBJ2-3 | - | - | TRBV7-2 | TGTGCCAGCAGCTTAGTAGCAGGGCCCACAGATACGCAGTATTTT | CASSLVAGPTDTQYF
TRBJ1-6 | - | - | TRBV7-8 | TGTGCCAGCAGCCTCCTAGGGGGATTTTCCCCCCTCCACTTT | CASSLLGGFSPLHF
TRBJ2-7 | TRBD1 | - | TRBV25-1 | TGTGCCAGCAGTGAATTGGGGGGGAGGGGGACAGGGTTATACGAGCAGTACTTC | CASSELGGRGTGLYEQYF
TRBJ1-4 | TRBD1 | - | TRBV19 | TGTGCCAGTAGTATCGGGCAGGGGGCATGGGAAAAACTGTTTTTT | CASSIGQGAWEKLFF
TRBJ1-4 | - | - | TRBV7-9 | TGTGCCAGCAGCTTAGGGCAGGGGCGTGTGAAAGAAAAACTGTTTTTT | CASSLGQGRVKEKLFF
TRBJ2-7 | - | - | TRBV28 | TGTGCCAGCACAACAGGGCCCCTTTACGAGCAGTACTTC | CASTTGPLYEQYF
TRBJ1-1 | - | - | TRBV7-9 | TGTGCCAGCAGCTTAGTGGGCCCAGGGAACACTGAAGCTTTCTTT | CASSLVGPGNTEAFF
TRBJ1-5 | - | - | TRBV7-8 | TGTGCCAGCAGCTTAGCGGGGGCCTCAGGGGCGATTCAGCCCCAGCATTTT | CASSLAGASGAIQPQHF
TRBJ2-5 | TRBD1 | - | TRBV12-3/TRBV12-4 | TGTGCCAGCAACCGGGACAGGGTTGAGACCCAGTACTTC | CASNRDRVETQYF